A single sample gave rise to the 32 T cell receptor beta chains below, sequenced in a study of T cells after yellow fever vaccination. TCRdb reprocessed the 5' RACE reads via MiXCR and lists one record per CDR3 protein. The data contain approximately 550,000 distinct CDR3 sequences, approximately 21% of them singletons. The specimen comprised PBMCs, sampled 15 days after the yellow fever booster vaccination. The receptor set was obtained from a man aged 25-45 years who received the YFV17D yellow fever vaccine.

This clonotype was observed once. The chain joins TRBV20-1 to TRBJ2-2; D is unclear. Germline V gene sequence: CDR1 DFQATT, CDR2 SNEGSKA (reference sequence). The CDR3 covers 13 residues. V lost 1 base and J lost 3, with 6 bases in between. DNA of the CDR3: TGCAGTGCTAGAGCCCCGGACACCGGGGAGCTGTTTTTT. Amino acid sequence: CSARAPDTGELFF.

The CDR3 sequence is CASSLVGRSGRYEQYF. CDR3 in DNA: TGTGCCAGCAGCTTAGTTGGCCGGAGCGGGAGATACGAGCAGTACTTC. This chain connects TRBV7-9 to TRBJ2-7; TRBD2 agrees at 8 bases. Losses at the gene ends were 1 base for V and 4 bases for J; bases not matched to a gene: 9. The V gene's germline CDR1 is SEHNR and CDR2 FQNEAQ (reference sequence). CDR3 length equals 16 residues.

Only a few counts were recorded for this clonotype. This chain connects TRBV27 to TRBJ2-7; D is perhaps TRBD2 (5 bases). Trimming took 5 bases from V and 0 from J, leaving 11 bases between them. Germline CDR1 is MNHEY and CDR2 is SMNVEV (reference sequence). The CDR3 runs to 14 residues. CDR3 nucleotide sequence: TGTGCCAGCAGTGTGATAGGGAGCTCCTACGAGCAGTACTTC. It codes for CASSVIGSSYEQYF.

This clonotype was detected a few times. V usage is TRBV6-2 or TRBV6-3 and J usage is TRBJ2-7; D unclear. Germline CDR1 is MNHEY and CDR2 is SVGEGT. The CDR3 covers 15 residues. The V end lost 6 bases, the J end lost 2 bases, and 17 bases lay between the germline ends. This CDR3 is CASSRFSTSTYEQYF. The CDR3 DNA reads TGTGCCAGCAGCCGCTTTTCCACCTCGACCTACGAGCAGTACTTC.

J is TRBJ2-1 and V is TRBV7-6, with 9 nucleotides matching TRBD2. This CDR3 contains 15 residues. The V gene's germline CDR1 is SGHVS and CDR2 FNYEAQ. V lost 5 bases to trimming and J lost 8 bases; unmatched junction nucleotides: 10. The CDR3 nucleotides are TGTGCCAGCAGCCAGGGGACTAGCATCTGGGATGAGCAGTTCTTC. Its translation is CASSQGTSIWDEQFF.

This clonotype was seen a handful of times. The chain uses TRBV20-1 and TRBJ2-2, with 11 positions matching TRBD2. This CDR3 has 15 residues. Trimming cost V 3 bases and J 5 bases; bases outside gene matches: 5. From germline, CDR1 is DFQATT and CDR2 SNEGSKA (reference sequence). CDR3: CSARIAGGPTGELFF. For the CDR3, the DNA is TGCAGTGCTAGGATAGCGGGAGGGCCAACCGGGGAGCTGTTTTTT.

The genes are TRBV28 and TRBJ2-7, with D possibly TRBD2 on 5 matching bases. The germline V gene has CDR1 MDHEN and CDR2 SYDVKM. The CDR3 covers 14 residues. V dropped 5 bases and J dropped 7 bases, with 18 bases sitting between them. CDR3 region: CASSLHPRAGEQYF. CDR3 nucleotide sequence: TGTGCCAGCAGTCTACACCCGAGGGCCGGGGAGCAGTACTTC.

A few counts support this clonotype. The V call is TRBV10-3, the J call TRBJ2-3; D unclear. V was clipped by 3 bases and J by 0 bases, with 13 bases between them. The CDR3 consists of 16 residues. Germline values: CDR1 ENHRY, CDR2 SYGVKD. The CDR3 region has the DNA TGTGCCATCAGTGATTCTATCACAACTAGCACAGATACGCAGTATTTT. Amino acids: CAISDSITTSTDTQYF.

This chain connects TRBV12-3 or TRBV12-4 to TRBJ2-3; D is perhaps TRBD2 (5 bases). The CDR3 runs 16 residues. V was cut by 2 bases and J by 0 bases, with 12 bases left in between. The CDR3 nucleotides are TGTGCCAGCAGTTTATTGCGGGCCTCTAGCACAGATACGCAGTATTTT. Its protein product is CASSLLRASSTDTQYF.

V gene TRBV28 combines with J gene TRBJ2-3; a weak D match, TRBD2 (6 bases). Germline CDR1 and CDR2: MDHEN and SYDVKM. V lost 6 bases and J lost 7, with 11 bases in between. The length of the CDR3 is 12 residues. Written as DNA, the CDR3 is TGTGCCAGCAGACCGACTAGTCATACGCAGTATTTT. Encoded protein: CASRPTSHTQYF.

This clonotype turned up a few times. The chain uses TRBV2 and TRBJ2-1; D might be TRBD1 (6 bases). Germline V gene lookup returns CDR1 SNHLY and CDR2 FYNNEI. V was clipped by 6 bases and J by 5 bases, with 14 bases between them. This CDR3 region has 14 residues. CDR3 amino acids: CASSPGQSDNEQFF. Written as DNA, the CDR3 is TGTGCCAGCAGCCCGGGACAATCCGACAATGAGCAGTTCTTC.

This clonotype was picked up a small number of times. The J gene is TRBJ2-2, the V gene TRBV2, with D possibly matching TRBD2 (5 bases). This CDR3 comprises 13 residues. CDR1 and CDR2 from the germline V gene are SNHLY and FYNNEI. Trimming left V 8 bases short and J 7 bases short, with 14 bases between. CDR3 residues: CASPRGPNGELFF. The CDR3 nucleotides are TGTGCCAGCCCTCGAGGGCCGAACGGGGAGCTGTTTTTT.

This clonotype came up a few times. The CDR3 DNA is TGTGCCACCAGCAGAGACCCGGGACTAGCGGGACCCGAGCAGTACTTC. Amino acid sequence: CATSRDPGLAGPEQYF. The chain combines TRBV15 with TRBJ2-7, with TRBD2 matching 13 bases. CDR3 size: 16 residues. J gave up 6 bases and V 0 bases, and 5 bases lay outside the gene matches. Germline V gene lookup returns CDR1 LNHNV and CDR2 YYDKDF (reference sequence). The entire variable domain, with the rest obtained from reference TRBV15 and TRBJ2-7, is as follows: DAMVIQNPRYQVTQFGKPVTLSCSQTLNHNVMYWYQQKSSQAPKLLFHYYDKDFNNEADTPDNFQSRRPNTSFCFLDIRSPGLGDTAMYLCATSRDPGLAGPEQYFGPGTRLTVT.

There are a few counts of this clonotype. The gene calls are TRBV5-1 and TRBJ1-1, with D possibly TRBD1 on 5 matching bases. There are 15 residues in the CDR3. With 0 bases removed from V and 5 bases from J, the gap between germline ends came to 14 bases. The germline V gene encodes CDR1 SGHRS and CDR2 YFSETQ. The CDR3: CASSLAQGRGTEAFF. CDR3 coding DNA: TGCGCCAGCAGCTTGGCCCAGGGAAGAGGAACTGAAGCTTTCTTT.

V gene TRBV28 combines with J gene TRBJ1-1; the D is unclear. Per the germline V gene, CDR1 is MDHEN and CDR2 is SYDVKM. This CDR3 is built from 12 residues. Trimming took off 2 bases at V and 12 bases at J, with 13 bases between the two ends. CDR3 loop: CASSLRTRISFF. In DNA form, the CDR3 reads TGTGCCAGCAGTTTACGGACCCGGATATCTTTCTTT.

CDR3 in amino acids: CASSWTVALEKLFF. CDR3 in DNA: TGTGCCAGCAGTTGGACAGTGGCACTTGAAAAACTGTTTTTT. The gene calls are TRBV12-3 or TRBV12-4 and TRBJ1-4; a weak D match, TRBD1 (6 bases). The CDR3 is made up of 14 amino acids. The V and J ends lost 4 bases and 7 bases respectively, with 13 bases between them.

This clonotype was observed a few times. The chain employs TRBV12-3 or TRBV12-4 and TRBJ2-5, with D unclear. The V and J ends lost 6 bases and 9 bases respectively, with 14 bases between them. This CDR3 has 12 amino acids. CDR3 amino acids: CASSETPAAQYF. As DNA, the CDR3 is TGTGCCAGCAGCGAGACACCGGCAGCCCAGTACTTC.

A few counts support this clonotype. V usage is TRBV27 and J usage is TRBJ1-4; possibly TRBD1 for D (5 bases). V lost 5 bases to trimming and J lost 4 bases, with 14 bases between them. The CDR3 consists of 15 residues. The V gene's germline CDR1 is MNHEY and CDR2 SMNVEV (reference sequence). The CDR3 nucleotides read TGTGCCAGCAGTCTCTCAGGGAGTTTTAATGAAAAACTGTTTTTT. Amino acid sequence: CASSLSGSFNEKLFF.

A few counts support this clonotype. The chain carries TRBV20-1 and TRBJ2-1; TRBD2 matches at 11 bases. The germline V gene has CDR1 DFQATT and CDR2 SNEGSKA (reference sequence). V was clipped by 1 base and J by 8 bases; unmatched bases: 7. The CDR3 extends over 15 amino acids. CDR3 DNA sequence: TGCAGTGCTAGAGTCTCACTAGCGGGAGTGGATGAGCAGTTCTTC. Its translation: CSARVSLAGVDEQFF.

In its sample, this clonotype was seen a few times. The chain joins TRBV28 to TRBJ2-7; weak D call: TRBD1 (6 bases). V was clipped by 4 bases and J by 4 bases, with 20 bases between them. Per germline, CDR1 MDHEN and CDR2 SYDVKM. This CDR3 is 16 amino acids long. The CDR3 coding sequence is TGTGCCAGCAGTTCTCTACAGGGATCCAGGAGTTACGAGCAGTACTTC. It encodes CASSSLQGSRSYEQYF.

This chain links TRBV7-2 with TRBJ1-4; D is unresolved. The CDR3 is made up of 14 amino acids. The ends were cut back, 2 bases at V and 4 bases at J, with 8 bases in the middle. The germline CDR1 and CDR2 sequences are SGHTA and FQGNSA. The CDR3 DNA reads TGTGCCAGCAGCTTAAGGGCAGTTAATGAAAAACTGTTTTTT. Amino acids: CASSLRAVNEKLFF.

The chain recombines TRBV25-1 with TRBJ2-5; TRBD2 matches at 8 bases. Germline CDR1 reads MGHDK; CDR2 reads SYGVNS. The CDR3 runs 15 residues. Trimming took 6 bases from V and 3 from J; bases not matched to a gene: 9. CDR3 bases: TGTGCCAGCAGGTCTGGCGGGAGGAAGGAAGAGACCCAGTACTTC. This translates into CASRSGGRKEETQYF.

This clonotype is a singleton in its sample. The chain links TRBV29-1 to TRBJ2-2; the D gene is possibly TRBD2 (5 bases). The CDR3 is made up of 14 amino acids. V gave up 7 bases and J gave up 7 bases, with 19 bases separating them. CDR1 and CDR2 (germline): SQVTM, ANQGSEA. CDR3 bases: TGCAGCGCCCCGGATCTAGGAGGAGGCGGGGAGCTGTTTTTT. Encoded protein: CSAPDLGGGGELFF.

This clonotype showed up just a few times. The rearrangement links TRBV7-2 to TRBJ2-3; 10 nucleotides agree with TRBD1. CDR3 length: 17 residues. V lost 6 bases to trimming and J lost 2 bases; unmatched junction nucleotides: 11. Germline V lookup: CDR1 SGHTA, CDR2 FQGNSA. CDR3 loop: CASRGTGEVGHTDTQYF. For the CDR3, the DNA is TGTGCCAGCAGGGGGACAGGGGAGGTGGGACACACAGATACGCAGTATTTT. Drawing the rest from reference TRBV7-2 and TRBJ2-3, the complete variable domain is GAGVSQSPSNKVTEKGKDVELRCDPISGHTALYWYRQSLGQGLEFLIYFQGNSAPDKSGLPSDRFSAERTGGSVSTLTIQRTQQEDSAVYLCASRGTGEVGHTDTQYFGPGTRLTVL.

The rearrangement uses TRBV15 and TRBJ2-3; D gene ambiguous. Germline V lookup: CDR1 LNHNV, CDR2 YYDKDF (reference sequence). This CDR3 is 16 amino acids long. Trimming left V 0 bases short and J 0 bases short, with 10 bases between. The CDR3 bases are TGTGCCACCAGCAGAGAATTACAGACTAGCACAGATACGCAGTATTTT. Its protein product is CATSRELQTSTDTQYF.

This chain uses TRBV9 with TRBJ2-2; D ambiguous. Per the germline V gene, CDR1 is SGDLS and CDR2 is YYNGEE. The CDR3 loop spans 15 amino acids. The germline V and J ends were trimmed by 0 bases and 2 bases, with 8 bases remaining between them. CDR3 loop: CASSVAVGNTGELFF. In DNA, the CDR3 is TGTGCCAGCAGCGTAGCTGTTGGAAACACCGGGGAGCTGTTTTTT.

The rearrangement uses TRBV7-9 and TRBJ2-2; 9 nucleotides agree with TRBD2. This CDR3 comprises 16 residues. J lost 4 bases, V lost 4 bases, and 7 bases had no gene match. In germline, CDR1 is SEHNR, CDR2 FQNEAQ (reference sequence). For the CDR3, the DNA is TGTGCCAGCAGCTCCCCCAAGCGGGAGGCCACCGGGGAGCTGTTTTTT. Translating it yields CASSSPKREATGELFF.

The J gene is TRBJ2-7, the V gene TRBV20-1, with D possibly matching TRBD2 (5 bases). Germline assignment: CDR1 DFQATT and CDR2 SNEGSKA (reference sequence). The CDR3 has 13 residues. Deletions cut 6 bases from V and 4 bases from J, with 16 bases between. CDR3: CSAGGFKGYEQYF. The DNA of the CDR3 is TGCAGTGCAGGAGGTTTTAAAGGGTACGAGCAGTACTTC.

The chain joins TRBV5-1 to TRBJ2-7; 8 bases match TRBD1. After removal of 5 bases from V and 0 bases from J, the junction contained 7 bases not matched to a gene. The CDR3 sequence is 15 residues long. Germline V lookup: CDR1 SGHRS, CDR2 YFSETQ. The CDR3 DNA reads as TGCGCCAGCAGTGAGAGACAGGGGAGCTCCTACGAGCAGTACTTC. Amino acid sequence: CASSERQGSSYEQYF.

The V call is TRBV6-1, the J call TRBJ2-7; tentative D call: TRBD1 (6 bases). The CDR3 length is 14 residues. V gave up 0 bases and J gave up 4 bases, with 10 bases separating them. The germline V gene encodes CDR1 MNHNS and CDR2 SASEGT. CDR3 in amino acids: CASSEAKGGYEQYF. The CDR3, as DNA: TGTGCCAGCAGTGAAGCAAAAGGGGGATACGAGCAGTACTTC.

This clonotype was counted between two and nine times. The rearrangement joins TRBV24-1 to TRBJ2-2; tentatively, D is TRBD1 or TRBD2 (5 bases each). Germline CDR1 KGHDR, CDR2 SFDVKD. The CDR3 spans 16 residues. V gave up 4 bases and J gave up 2 bases, with 13 bases separating them. The DNA for the CDR3 is TGTGCCACCAGTGACCCGGGAAGGGGTAACACCGGGGAGCTGTTTTTT. Its protein product is CATSDPGRGNTGELFF.

The chain recombines TRBV11-2 with TRBJ2-1; a possible D gene is TRBD2 (6 bases). Germline lookup yields CDR1 SGHAT and CDR2 FQNNGV. The CDR3 runs to 14 residues. Trimming removed 3 bases from V and 7 bases from J, with 13 bases in between. The CDR3 DNA reads TGTGCCAGCAGCTTGGACCGGGCGGGGAATGAGCAGTTCTTC. Amino acids: CASSLDRAGNEQFF.